The 27 T cell receptor beta chains in this list originate from one sample, sequenced in a study of cytomegalovirus exposure and HLA in healthy donors. Here immunoSEQ multiplex PCR was the method, and the copy in TCRdb shows in-frame clones only, minus some. The top ten clones hold about 2% of a sample with fewer than 250,000 clones, about nine tenths of them seen once. Sequencing input: PBMCs. All receptors come from a young woman in good health and CMV-seropositive.

This clone has only a few counts. The chain is built from TRBV27 and TRBJ2-7; perhaps TRBD1 as D (5 bases). Germline-derived CDR1 and CDR2 are MNHEY and SMNVEV (reference sequence). V lost 4 bases, J lost 6 bases, and 10 bases lay in between. The CDR3 sequence is 12 residues long. The CDR3 region is CASSWSGIEQYF. The CDR3 DNA reads as TGTGCCAGCAGTTGGTCAGGGATCGAGCAGTACTTC.

V usage is TRBV4-2 and J usage is TRBJ2-3; 8 bases are a match to TRBD2. CDR3 length equals 14 residues. Germline CDR1 reads LGHNA; CDR2 reads YNFKEQ. The V and J ends lost 4 bases and 2 bases, in that order; junction bases with no gene match: 2. DNA of the CDR3: TGTGCCAGCAGCCCGACTAGCGTCACAGATACGCAGTATTTT. Its translation: CASSPTSVTDTQYF.

V usage is TRBV6-1 and J usage is TRBJ2-7; 10 bases line up with TRBD1. Germline V gene data show CDR1 as MNHNS and CDR2 as SASEGT. This CDR3 spans 15 amino acids. J was trimmed by 2 bases and V by 2 bases; bases with no gene match: 3. The CDR3 coding sequence is TGTGCCAGCAGTGAACCCGGGACAGGGGCCTACGAGCAGTACTTC. Its protein is CASSEPGTGAYEQYF.

The chain joins TRBV28 to TRBJ2-7, with 9 bases identical to TRBD2. The ends lost 4 bases at V and 5 bases at J; junction bases unmatched: 9. The CDR3 sequence is 15 residues long. Germline-derived CDR1 and CDR2 are MDHEN and SYDVKM. CDR3: CASSYPGLAVHEQYF. The CDR3 nucleotides are TGTGCCAGCAGTTACCCGGGACTAGCAGTCCACGAGCAGTACTTC.

The V call is TRBV11-1, the J call TRBJ2-2, with 8 bases lining up with TRBD2. J gave up 4 bases and V 2 bases, and 9 bases lay outside the gene matches. There are 17 residues in the CDR3. Per the germline V gene, CDR1 is SGHAT and CDR2 is FQDESV (reference sequence). The CDR3: CASSLRSGGPSTGELFF. The CDR3 bases are TGTGCCAGCAGCTTAAGATCGGGAGGGCCGAGCACCGGGGAGCTGTTTTTT. The full variable domain, in which reference TRBV11-1 and TRBJ2-2 provide the parts outside the CDR3, is EAEVAQSPRYKITEKSQAVAFWCDPISGHATLYWYRQILGQGPELLVQFQDESVVDDSQLPKDRFSAERLKGVDSTLKIQPAELGDSAMYLCASSLRSGGPSTGELFFGEGSRLTVL.

This rearrangement joins TRBV5-6 to TRBJ2-7; TRBD1 aligns across 7 bases. The junction had 5 bases not matched to a gene; V was cut back by 7 bases and J by 4 bases. The CDR3 has 12 residues. Germline CDR1 and CDR2: SGHDT and YYEEEE. CDR3: CASSGTAYEQYF. CDR3 nucleotides: TGTGCCAGCTCCGGGACAGCTTACGAGCAGTACTTC.

J is TRBJ1-1 and V is TRBV4-1, with a possible D match to TRBD1 (6 bases). Germline V lookup: CDR1 MGHRA, CDR2 YSYEKL. V shed 4 bases and J shed 3 bases, with 12 bases lying between them. The CDR3 is made up of 14 amino acids. The CDR3 nucleotides are TGCGCCAGCAGCCCGGGACAATTTGACACTGAAGCTTTCTTT. Its protein product is CASSPGQFDTEAFF.

The V gene is TRBV11-2, the J gene TRBJ1-1; D uncertain. The CDR3 covers 10 residues. Deletions cut 8 bases from V and 2 bases from J, with 3 bases between. Germline assignment: CDR1 SGHAT and CDR2 FQNNGV. CDR3 coding DNA: TGTGCCAGCCGTAACACTGAAGCTTTCTTT. It encodes CASRNTEAFF.

This clone was recorded only once. The CDR3 protein is CASSEAGVSYEQYF. CDR3 sequence (DNA): TGTGCCAGCAGTGAAGCCGGGGTGTCCTACGAGCAGTACTTC. The rearrangement uses TRBV6-1 and TRBJ2-7, with a possible D match to TRBD2 (5 bases). Germline loops: CDR1 MNHNS, CDR2 SASEGT. V was cut by 0 bases and J by 1 base, with 7 bases left in between. This CDR3 comprises 14 residues.

The V gene is TRBV18, the J gene TRBJ1-2, with D hard to call. Trimming shortened V by 3 bases and J by 2 bases, and 7 bases separated the two germline ends. The CDR3 is 13 residues long. Looked up from germline, CDR1 is KGHSH and CDR2 is LQKENI. This chain's CDR3 is CASSPDLNYGYTF. DNA for the CDR3: TGTGCCAGCTCACCTGACTTGAACTATGGCTACACCTTC.

This clone was picked up one time. The same CDR3 can be traced to other DNA sequences in this sample. The V and J genes are TRBV28 and TRBJ1-5; D not certain. Germline CDR1 reads MDHEN; CDR2 reads SYDVKM. Trimming left V 6 bases short and J 6 bases short, with 9 bases between. This CDR3 has 12 residues. The CDR3 protein is CASSSGGQPQHF. As DNA, the CDR3 is TGTGCCAGCAGCTCGGGAGGTCAGCCCCAGCATTTT. The full variable domain, in which reference TRBV28 and TRBJ1-5 provide the parts outside the CDR3, is DVKVTQSSRYLVKRTGEKVFLECVQDMDHENMFWYRQDPGLGLRLIYFSYDVKMKEKGDIPEGYSVSREKKERFSLILESASTNQTSMYLCASSSGGQPQHFGDGTRLSIL.

The V and J genes are TRBV6-1 and TRBJ1-2; 9 positions agree with TRBD1. After removal of 1 base from V and 8 bases from J, the junction contained 8 bases not matched to a gene. The CDR3 runs to 15 residues. Germline V gives CDR1 MNHNS, CDR2 SASEGT. As DNA, the CDR3 is TGTGCCAGCAGTGAAGACAGGGGGCATGTAGAAGGCTACACCTTC. It codes for CASSEDRGHVEGYTF.

V gene TRBV4-1 combines with J gene TRBJ1-1, with 8 bases that match TRBD1. This CDR3 is 16 amino acids long. After removal of 3 bases from V and 4 bases from J, the junction contained 10 bases not matched to a gene. Germline lookup yields CDR1 MGHRA and CDR2 YSYEKL. The CDR3 DNA is TGCGCCAGCAGCCAGGCAGACAGGGGTTATTCCACTGAAGCTTTCTTT. Translating gives CASSQADRGYSTEAFF.

The rearrangement uses TRBV14 and TRBJ2-7, with 7 bases aligning to TRBD2. Germline CDR1 and CDR2: SGHDN and FVKESK. The CDR3 length is 15 residues. The junction had 4 bases not matched to a gene; V was cut back by 2 bases and J by 0 bases. The CDR3 sequence is CASSQYSGPSYEQYF. CDR3 bases: TGTGCCAGCAGCCAATATAGCGGGCCCTCCTACGAGCAGTACTTC.

This clone has only one observation. DNA of the CDR3: TGTGCCAGCAGTTACTCCTCAGGCATCCGAGGGGGCTACACCTTC. It encodes CASSYSSGIRGGYTF. The V and J genes are TRBV6-5 and TRBJ1-2; D remains ambiguous. V lost 0 bases to trimming and J lost 8 bases, with 16 bases between them. This CDR3 spans 15 amino acids. Germline lookup yields CDR1 MNHEY and CDR2 SVGAGI.

This chain uses TRBV7-9 with TRBJ1-1, with 8 bases identical to TRBD1. The CDR3 has 16 amino acids. Looked up from germline, CDR1 is SEHNR and CDR2 is FQNEAQ (reference sequence). Trimming took 4 bases from V and 4 from J; bases not matched to a gene: 11. DNA for the CDR3: TGTGCCAGCAGCTCCATGGAGTATACAGGGGGCACTGAAGCTTTCTTT. It specifies CASSSMEYTGGTEAFF.

This chain connects TRBV19 to TRBJ2-3, with 8 bases matching TRBD1. The CDR3 runs 15 residues. Looked up from germline, CDR1 is LNHDA and CDR2 is SQIVND (reference sequence). V lost 1 base to trimming and J lost 5 bases; unmatched junction nucleotides: 5. CDR3 protein: CASSIAPGGIDTQYF. CDR3 coding DNA: TGTGCCAGTAGTATAGCCCCAGGGGGCATAGATACGCAGTATTTT.

This chain uses TRBV27 with TRBJ2-7, with TRBD1 matching 8 bases. With V trimmed by 6 bases and J by 4 bases, 8 bases remained unmatched. This CDR3 spans 14 amino acids. CDR1 is MNHEY and CDR2 is SMNVEV in the germline V gene (reference sequence). DNA for the CDR3: TGTGCCAGCAGGACTCAGGGGGCGCGGTACGAGCAGTACTTC. This codes for CASRTQGARYEQYF.

This clone was observed a few times. This chain links TRBV28 with TRBJ2-6; 7 positions agree with TRBD1. The CDR3 spans 15 residues. The V segment lost 6 bases and the J segment 0 bases; nucleotides outside the gene matches: 2. Germline V CDR1 and CDR2: MDHEN, SYDVKM. The CDR3: CASRDRFSGANVLTF. The CDR3 bases are TGTGCCAGCAGGGACAGGTTCTCTGGGGCCAACGTCCTGACTTTC.

In regard to this clone: The sample holds other DNA sequences that translate to the same CDR3. The V gene is TRBV27, the J gene TRBJ2-1; 8 bases map to TRBD2. CDR1 and CDR2 from the germline V gene are MNHEY and SMNVEV (reference sequence). The trim removed 6 bases at V and 2 bases at J, leaving 3 bases unmatched. The CDR3 sequence is 14 residues long. The CDR3 here is CASSSSGTYNEQFF. As DNA, the CDR3 is TGTGCCAGCAGCAGTAGCGGGACCTACAATGAGCAGTTCTTC.

This clone occurred once. CDR3 protein: CASRGAEKGPGDNEQFF. CDR3 DNA: TGTGCCAGCAGAGGAGCGGAAAAGGGCCCTGGGGACAATGAGCAGTTCTTC. This chain links TRBV9 with TRBJ2-1; possible D gene TRBD2, 5 bases. Between the trimmed V and J ends, which lost 5 bases and 5 bases, there was a span of 23 bases. Germline V lookup: CDR1 SGDLS, CDR2 YYNGEE. This CDR3 contains 17 residues.

The chain carries TRBV20-1 and TRBJ2-1; D uncertain. Trimming took off 6 bases at V and 10 bases at J, with 13 bases between the two ends. There are 11 residues in the CDR3. Germline CDR1 and CDR2: DFQATT and SNEGSKA (reference sequence). In nucleotides, the CDR3 is TGCAGTGCCCCTACCCGGTGGGAGCAGTTCTTC. This translates into CSAPTRWEQFF.

CDR3 sequence: CASSSGLAGGAYEQYF. CDR3 nucleotides: TGTGCCAGCAGCTCCGGACTAGCGGGAGGGGCCTACGAGCAGTACTTC. The chain combines TRBV7-6 with TRBJ2-7; 15 bases fit TRBD2. The CDR3 is made up of 16 amino acids. The germline CDR1 and CDR2 sequences are SGHVS and FNYEAQ. The V and J ends lost 4 bases and 2 bases, in that order; junction bases with no gene match: 3.

The chain links TRBV27 to TRBJ2-1; 8 nucleotides align to TRBD2. The CDR3 spans 15 residues. Germline V gene data show CDR1 as MNHEY and CDR2 as SMNVEV (reference sequence). V lost 6 bases and J lost 4; bases outside the gene matches: 8. The CDR3 coding sequence is TGTGCCAGCAGCCCACTAGCGGAAGGATACAATGAGCAGTTCTTC. Translated: CASSPLAEGYNEQFF.

This chain links TRBV19 with TRBJ2-6; tentative D call: TRBD2 (5 bases). CDR3 size: 16 residues. The germline V and J ends were trimmed by 4 bases and 4 bases, with 14 bases remaining between them. Germline CDR1 LNHDA, CDR2 SQIVND (reference sequence). The CDR3 spells CASSNGGHRGANVLTF. The CDR3 DNA is TGTGCCAGTAGTAACGGCGGGCATCGCGGGGCCAACGTCCTGACTTTC.

The chain employs TRBV6-5 and TRBJ2-1; 7 nucleotides line up with TRBD1. Germline V gene data show CDR1 as MNHEY and CDR2 as SVGAGI. The CDR3 totals 13 residues. V was clipped by 4 bases and J by 4 bases; unmatched bases: 1. The CDR3 loop is CASSSTGYNEQFF. Here the CDR3 DNA reads TGTGCCAGCAGTTCGACAGGGTACAATGAGCAGTTCTTC.

The chain uses TRBV6-5 and TRBJ1-1; possible D gene TRBD1, 5 bases. This CDR3 comprises 14 residues. Germline lookup yields CDR1 MNHEY and CDR2 SVGAGI. Deletions cut 2 bases from V and 5 bases from J, with 12 bases between. CDR3 bases: TGTGCCAGCAGTTACATCGGGGGGTATACTGAAGCTTTCTTT. Encoded protein: CASSYIGGYTEAFF.